This is a list of T cell receptor beta chains from one sample in a study of blood T cells in healthy people across ages. One entry per CDR3 protein results from TCRdb running MiXCR on the 5' RACE reads. The repertoire includes some 1,800,000 distinct CDR3 sequences, approximately 39% of them detected once, and around 23% sits in the top ten. Sequencing input: blood. The receptors were sampled from a human donor in good health. CDR3s include the opening cysteine and the closing phenylalanine or tryptophan. D genes are given only for firm matches. Size is stated for part of the rows, as once, few or many counts, or as a class when the clone is expanded.

V	D	J	size	CDR3	DNA
TRBV6-5	NA	TRBJ2-1	NA	CASSYSRPPNEQFF	TGTGCCAGCAGTTACTCACGACCTCCCAATGAGCAGTTCTTC
TRBV7-2	TRBD1	TRBJ1-3	many	CASSPTGGRGNTIYF	TGTGCCAGCAGCCCAACAGGGGGAAGAGGAAACACCATATATTTT
TRBV6-6	NA	TRBJ2-7	few	CASKGGSSYEQYF	TGTGCCAGCAAGGGGGGGAGCTCCTACGAGCAGTACTTC
TRBV4-3	NA	TRBJ2-7	NA	CASSQDRGHGEQYF	TGCGCCAGCAGCCAAGATCGAGGACACGGCGAGCAGTACTTC
TRBV27	NA	TRBJ1-5	few	CASSFRAANQPQHF	TGTGCCAGCAGTTTCCGGGCAGCTAATCAGCCCCAGCATTTT
TRBV6-5	NA	TRBJ2-3	NA	CASSYKRDLTDTQYF	TGTGCCAGCAGTTACAAAAGGGACCTCACAGATACGCAGTATTTT
TRBV9	NA	TRBJ1-6	few	CASSVGGGMSSPLHF	TGTGCCAGCAGCGTAGGCGGGGGAATGAGTTCACCCCTCCACTTT
TRBV29-1	NA	TRBJ2-3	few	CSVGRQGTDTQYF	TGCAGCGTCGGACGACAGGGCACAGATACGCAGTATTTT
TRBV2	TRBD1	TRBJ1-6	NA	CASRLGETGGASPLHF	TGTGCCAGCAGGTTAGGCGAGACAGGGGGTGCTTCACCCCTCCACTTT
TRBV6-2/TRBV6-3	TRBD2	TRBJ2-1	NA	CASREGLVSWNEQFF	TGTGCCAGCAGAGAGGGACTAGTCAGTTGGAATGAGCAGTTCTTC
TRBV6-6	TRBD2	TRBJ2-3	few	CASSYGLVNTQYF	TGTGCCAGCAGTTACGGACTAGTCAATACGCAGTATTTT
TRBV15	NA	TRBJ2-2	few	CATSRVRVYTGELFF	TGTGCCACCAGCAGAGTCAGGGTGTACACCGGGGAGCTGTTTTTT
TRBV5-1	NA	TRBJ2-5	NA	CAGGPGNGETQYF	TGCGCCGGAGGGCCCGGCAACGGAGAGACCCAGTACTTC
TRBV5-4	TRBD1	TRBJ2-1	NA	CASSGGQGARVWQFF	TGTGCCAGCAGCGGCGGACAGGGGGCGCGGGTTTGGCAGTTCTTC
TRBV7-2	NA	TRBJ2-5	NA	CASSLDWRRETQYF	TGTGCCAGCAGCTTAGATTGGCGAAGGGAGACCCAGTACTTC
TRBV7-9	TRBD1	TRBJ2-7	few	CASSLVGQGSEQYF	TGTGCCAGCAGCTTAGTGGGACAGGGTAGCGAGCAGTACTTC
TRBV6-1	TRBD1	TRBJ2-3	NA	CASSEQGVLLDTQYF	TGTGCCAGCAGTGAACAGGGGGTCTTGTTAGATACGCAGTATTTT
TRBV11-2	NA	TRBJ2-1	NA	CASSYIRGEQFF	TGTGCCAGCAGCTATATTAGGGGAGAGCAGTTCTTC
TRBV7-2	TRBD2	TRBJ2-2	few	CASCFASGGIGELFF	TGTGCCAGTTGCTTCGCTAGCGGGGGTATCGGGGAGCTGTTTTTT
TRBV5-6	NA	TRBJ2-7	few	CASGAGITYEQYF	TGTGCCAGCGGGGCAGGGATCACCTACGAGCAGTACTTC
TRBV7-3	TRBD2	TRBJ2-3	many	CASSLGTSGYTDTQYF	TGCGCCAGCAGCCTAGGGACTAGCGGATACACAGATACGCAGTATTTT
TRBV29-1	NA	TRBJ2-4	many	CSVTDLLAKNIQYF	TGCAGCGTTACGGATCTTCTAGCCAAAAACATTCAGTACTTC
TRBV5-1	TRBD1	TRBJ1-6	NA	CASSQTAGTVTSPLHF	TGCGCCAGCAGCCAAACGGCTGGGACAGTGACCTCACCCCTCCACTTT
TRBV12-3/TRBV12-4	NA	TRBJ2-1	many	CASIERTYNEQFF	TGTGCCAGCATCGAAAGGACATACAATGAGCAGTTCTTC
TRBV7-2	TRBD1	TRBJ1-2	NA	CASSPQTGTGGNYGYTF	TGTGCCAGCAGCCCTCAGACTGGGACAGGGGGAAACTATGGCTACACCTTC
TRBV9	TRBD2	TRBJ2-1	few	CASSPRGSGEGNEQFF	TGTGCCAGCAGCCCCCGAGGTAGCGGGGAGGGTAACGAGCAGTTCTTC
TRBV27	TRBD1	TRBJ2-6	once	CASSFQGAVGANVLTF	TGTGCCAGCAGTTTTCAGGGGGCGGTTGGGGCCAACGTCCTGACTTTC
TRBV9	NA	TRBJ1-5	NA	CASSVAGEDNQPQHF	TGTGCCAGCAGCGTAGCTGGTGAGGATAATCAGCCCCAGCATTTT
TRBV12-3/TRBV12-4	NA	TRBJ2-3	NA	CASTMGLFLTDTQYF	TGTGCCAGCACCATGGGGCTCTTCCTCACAGATACGCAGTATTTT
TRBV5-1	NA	TRBJ1-1	NA	CASSLRGAAETETFF	TGCGCCAGCAGCTTGCGGGGGGCAGCCGAGACTGAAACTTTCTTT
TRBV12-3/TRBV12-4	NA	TRBJ2-1	NA	CASSLKGLDEQFF	TGTGCCAGCAGTTTGAAGGGACTTGATGAGCAGTTCTTC
TRBV6-1	NA	TRBJ2-1	once	CASSEAVQGNEQFF	TGTGCCAGCAGTGAAGCTGTACAGGGCAATGAGCAGTTCTTC
TRBV5-6	TRBD2	TRBJ2-7	few	CASSMTSGGFEQYF	TGTGCCAGCAGCATGACTAGCGGGGGGTTCGAGCAGTACTTC
TRBV7-2	NA	TRBJ2-7	NA	CASSYSPGPYEQYF	TGTGCCAGCAGCTACTCCCCCGGGCCCTACGAGCAGTACTTC
TRBV28	NA	TRBJ1-1	NA	CASSLDGVNEAFF	TGTGCCAGCAGTTTAGACGGCGTAAATGAAGCTTTCTTT
TRBV6-2/TRBV6-3	NA	TRBJ2-4	once	CASSYSRSSENIQYF	TGTGCCAGCAGTTACTCGAGGTCGAGCGAAAACATTCAGTACTTC